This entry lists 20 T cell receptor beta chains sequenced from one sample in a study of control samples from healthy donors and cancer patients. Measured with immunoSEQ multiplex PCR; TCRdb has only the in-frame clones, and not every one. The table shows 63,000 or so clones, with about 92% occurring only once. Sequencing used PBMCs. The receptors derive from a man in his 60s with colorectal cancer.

CDR3 residues: CASSLGRATGELFF. The DNA for the CDR3 is TGTGCCAGCAGCTTAGGACGCGCCACCGGGGAGCTGTTTTTT. The rearrangement uses TRBV7-8 and TRBJ2-2; no definite D call. Germline V lookup: CDR1 SGHVS, CDR2 FQNEAQ. The CDR3 has 14 amino acids. V lost 1 base and J lost 4, with 7 bases in between.

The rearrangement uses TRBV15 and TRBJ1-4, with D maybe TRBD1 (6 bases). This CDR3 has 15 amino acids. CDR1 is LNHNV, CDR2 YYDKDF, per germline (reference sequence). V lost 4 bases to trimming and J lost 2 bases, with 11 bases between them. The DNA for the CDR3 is TGTGCCACCAGCATTCGGACAGCGACTAATGAAAAACTGTTTTTT. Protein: CATSIRTATNEKLFF.

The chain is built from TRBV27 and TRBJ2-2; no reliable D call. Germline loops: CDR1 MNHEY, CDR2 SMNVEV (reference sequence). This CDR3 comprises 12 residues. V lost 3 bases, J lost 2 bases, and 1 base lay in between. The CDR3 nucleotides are TGTGCCAGCAGTTTTAACACCGGGGAGCTGTTTTTT. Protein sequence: CASSFNTGELFF.

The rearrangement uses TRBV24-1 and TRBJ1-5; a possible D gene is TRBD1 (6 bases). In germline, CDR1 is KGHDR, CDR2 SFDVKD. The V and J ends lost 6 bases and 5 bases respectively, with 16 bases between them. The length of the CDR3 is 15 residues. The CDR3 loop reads CATSLRRGSDQPQHF. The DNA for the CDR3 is TGTGCCACCAGTCTCCGCAGGGGCTCTGATCAGCCCCAGCATTTT.

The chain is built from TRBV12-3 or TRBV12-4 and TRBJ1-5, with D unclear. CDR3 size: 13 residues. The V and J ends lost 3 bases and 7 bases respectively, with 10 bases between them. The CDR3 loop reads CASSLNLGQPQHF. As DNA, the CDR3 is TGTGCCAGCAGTTTGAACTTGGGCCAGCCCCAGCATTTT.

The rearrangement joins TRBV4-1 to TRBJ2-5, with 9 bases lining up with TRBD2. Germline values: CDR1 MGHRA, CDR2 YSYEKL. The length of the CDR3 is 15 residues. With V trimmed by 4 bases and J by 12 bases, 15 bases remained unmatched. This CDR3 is CASSPGGSGGPTEYF. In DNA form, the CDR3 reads TGCGCCAGCAGCCCCGGTGGTAGCGGGGGCCCGACTGAGTACTTC.

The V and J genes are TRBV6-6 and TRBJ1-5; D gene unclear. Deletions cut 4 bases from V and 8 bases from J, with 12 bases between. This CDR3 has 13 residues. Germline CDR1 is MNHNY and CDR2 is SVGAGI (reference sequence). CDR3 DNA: TGTGCCAGCAGTTTTCGGATCGGGGAGCCCCAGCATTTT. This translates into CASSFRIGEPQHF.

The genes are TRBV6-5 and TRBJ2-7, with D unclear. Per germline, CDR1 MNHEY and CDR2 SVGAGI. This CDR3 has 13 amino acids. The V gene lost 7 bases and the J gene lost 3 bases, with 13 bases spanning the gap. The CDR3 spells CASTLNVGYEQYF. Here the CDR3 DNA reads TGTGCCAGCACCCTAAATGTCGGCTACGAGCAGTACTTC.

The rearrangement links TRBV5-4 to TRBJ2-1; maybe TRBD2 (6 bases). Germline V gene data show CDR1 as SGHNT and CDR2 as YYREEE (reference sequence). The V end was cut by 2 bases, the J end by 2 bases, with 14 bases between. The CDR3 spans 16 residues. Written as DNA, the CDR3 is TGTGCCAGCAGCTTAGCCTCCTCGGGAGCCTACAATGAGCAGTTCTTC. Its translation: CASSLASSGAYNEQFF.

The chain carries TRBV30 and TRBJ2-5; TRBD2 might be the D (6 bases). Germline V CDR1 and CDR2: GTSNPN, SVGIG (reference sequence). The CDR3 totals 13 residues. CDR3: CASRQSRPGAQYF. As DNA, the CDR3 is TGTGCATCGCGACAGAGCCGTCCGGGGGCCCAGTACTTC.

The CDR3 region has the DNA TGTGCCATTAGCCCTCCGGATCCCTACAATGAGCAGTTCTTC. It codes for CAISPPDPYNEQFF. The chain couples TRBV10-3 to TRBJ2-1; D call uncertain. The germline V and J ends were trimmed by 9 bases and 2 bases, with 14 bases remaining between them. The CDR3 totals 14 residues. Germline CDR1 and CDR2: ENHRY and SYGVKD.

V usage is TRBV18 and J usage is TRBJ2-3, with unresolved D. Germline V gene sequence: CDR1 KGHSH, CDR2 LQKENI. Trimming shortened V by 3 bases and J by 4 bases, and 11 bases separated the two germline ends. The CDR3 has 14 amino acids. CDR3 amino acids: CASSPIGGADTQYF. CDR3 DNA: TGTGCCAGCTCACCGATAGGTGGGGCAGATACGCAGTATTTT.

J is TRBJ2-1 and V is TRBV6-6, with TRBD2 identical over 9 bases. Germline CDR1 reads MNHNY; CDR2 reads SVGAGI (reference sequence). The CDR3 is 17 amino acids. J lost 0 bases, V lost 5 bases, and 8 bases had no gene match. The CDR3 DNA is TGTGCCAGCAGTCAGACTAGCGGATGGAGCTCCTACAATGAGCAGTTCTTC. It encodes CASSQTSGWSSYNEQFF.

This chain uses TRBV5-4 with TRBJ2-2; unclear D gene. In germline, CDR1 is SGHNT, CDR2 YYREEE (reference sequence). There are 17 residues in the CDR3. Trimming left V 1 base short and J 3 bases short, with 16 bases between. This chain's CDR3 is CASSLKVHPEDTGELFF. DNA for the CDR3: TGTGCCAGCAGCTTGAAAGTACACCCCGAGGACACCGGGGAGCTGTTTTTT.

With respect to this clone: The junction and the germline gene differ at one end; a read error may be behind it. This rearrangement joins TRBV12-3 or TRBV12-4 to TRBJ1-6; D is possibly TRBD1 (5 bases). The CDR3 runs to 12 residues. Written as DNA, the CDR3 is TGTGCCAGCAGTCAAAACTCGGGACCTAACAACTTT. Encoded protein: CASSQNSGPNNF.

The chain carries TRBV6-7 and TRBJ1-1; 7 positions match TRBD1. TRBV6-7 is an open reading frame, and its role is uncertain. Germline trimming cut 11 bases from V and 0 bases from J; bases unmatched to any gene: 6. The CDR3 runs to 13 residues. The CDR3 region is CAAPGTVNTEAFF. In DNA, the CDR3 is TGTGCCGCCCCAGGGACAGTGAACACTGAAGCTTTCTTT.

For the CDR3, the DNA is TGTGCCAGCAGCTTACCCCCTCCCGACAGTGAAGCTTTCTTT. Protein: CASSLPPPDSEAFF. The rearrangement joins TRBV11-2 to TRBJ1-1, with TRBD1 as a possible D gene (5 bases). The CDR3 sequence is 14 residues long. V was trimmed by 2 bases and J by 7 bases, leaving 14 bases between them. The germline gives CDR1 SGHAT, CDR2 FQNNGV.

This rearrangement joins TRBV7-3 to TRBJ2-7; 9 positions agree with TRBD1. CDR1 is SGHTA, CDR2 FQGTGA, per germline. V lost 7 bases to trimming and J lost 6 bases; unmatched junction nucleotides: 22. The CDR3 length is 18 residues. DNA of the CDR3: TGTGCCAGCAACCCCTGGATGCCTCGGGACAGGGCTTATTGCGAGCAGTACTTC. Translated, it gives CASNPWMPRDRAYCEQYF. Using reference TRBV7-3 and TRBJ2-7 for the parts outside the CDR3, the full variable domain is GAGVSQTPSNKVTEKGKYVELRCDPISGHTALYWYRQSLGQGPEFLIYFQGTGAADDSGLPNDRFFAVRPEGSVSTLKIQRTERGDSAVYLCASNPWMPRDRAYCEQYFGPGTRLTVT.

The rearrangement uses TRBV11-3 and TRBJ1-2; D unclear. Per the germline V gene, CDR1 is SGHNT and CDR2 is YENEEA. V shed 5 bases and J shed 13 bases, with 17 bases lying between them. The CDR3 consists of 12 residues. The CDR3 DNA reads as TGTGCCAGCAGCCCAAGTGGACGAGTTTCCACCTTC. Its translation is CASSPSGRVSTF.

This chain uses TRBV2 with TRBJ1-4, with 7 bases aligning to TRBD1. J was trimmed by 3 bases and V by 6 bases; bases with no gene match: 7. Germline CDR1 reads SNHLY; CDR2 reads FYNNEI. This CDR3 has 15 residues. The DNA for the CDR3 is TGTGCCAGCAGATCGCCAGGGGGTGCTAATGAAAAACTGTTTTTT. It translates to CASRSPGGANEKLFF. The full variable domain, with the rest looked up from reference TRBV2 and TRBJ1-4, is EPEVTQTPSHQVTQMGQEVILRCVPISNHLYFYWYRQILGQKVEFLVSFYNNEISEKSEIFDDQFSVERPDGSNFTLKIRSTKLEDSAMYFCASRSPGGANEKLFFGSGTQLSVL.